This TCR beta chain is from a study of T cell responses to AZD1222 COVID-19 vaccine. Regarding the study as a whole: A rise in Spike-specific TCR breadth and depth followed two AZD1222 doses. Repertoire sampling occurred only after the peak T cell response.

The data were produced by immunoSEQ multiplex PCR, yet TCRdb's version contains in-frame clones alone and is incomplete. The sample yields 150,000 or so clones, around nine tenths seen once. CDR1 and CDR2 (germline): KGHSH, LQKENI. V lost 5 bases and J lost 1, with 8 bases in between. This CDR3 is built from 13 residues. Notes on this clone: Its antigen is undetermined.

This receptor was taken from an adult in good health. The chain recombines TRBV18 with TRBJ2-5; D not certain. Sequences were derived from peripheral blood, sampled on day 0 of AZD1222 vaccination. The CDR3 nucleotides read TGTGCCAGCTCATCACAAGGCCAAGAGACCCAGTACTTC. Its protein is CASSSQGQETQYF.